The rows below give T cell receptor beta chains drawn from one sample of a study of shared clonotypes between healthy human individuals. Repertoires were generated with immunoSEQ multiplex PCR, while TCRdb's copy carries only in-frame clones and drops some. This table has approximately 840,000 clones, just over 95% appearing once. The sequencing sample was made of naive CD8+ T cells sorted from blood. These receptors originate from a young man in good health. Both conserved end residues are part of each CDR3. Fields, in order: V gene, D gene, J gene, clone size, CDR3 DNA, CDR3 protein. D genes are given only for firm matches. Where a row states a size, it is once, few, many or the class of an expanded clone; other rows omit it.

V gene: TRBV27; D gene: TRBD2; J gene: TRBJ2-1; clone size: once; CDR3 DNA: TGTGCCAGCAGTTTAGGCCTAGCGGTCAATGAGCAGTTCTTC; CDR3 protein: CASSLGLAVNEQFF
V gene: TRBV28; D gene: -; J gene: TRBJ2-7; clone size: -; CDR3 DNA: TGTGCCAGCAAAGGGCCTACGAACTTC; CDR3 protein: CASKGPTNF
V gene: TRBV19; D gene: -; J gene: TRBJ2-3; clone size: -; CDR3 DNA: TGTGCCAGTAGTATCTCAGGCACAGATACGCAGTATTTT; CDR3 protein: CASSISGTDTQYF
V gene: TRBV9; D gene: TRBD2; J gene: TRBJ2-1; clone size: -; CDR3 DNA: TGTGCCAGCAGCGTAGTGGGGACTAGCGAGGTTGAGCAGTTCTTC; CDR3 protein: CASSVVGTSEVEQFF
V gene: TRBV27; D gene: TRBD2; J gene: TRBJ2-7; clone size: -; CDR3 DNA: TGTGCCAGCAGTTTGGCGTCGGGGACTAGCGGGACTCTGCCCCACGAGCAGTACTTC; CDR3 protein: CASSLASGTSGTLPHEQYF
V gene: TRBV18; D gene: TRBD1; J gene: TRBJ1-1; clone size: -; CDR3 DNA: TGTGCCAGCTCACCCCGACCGGGACAGGAGAACACTGAAGCTTTCTTT; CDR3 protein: CASSPRPGQENTEAFF
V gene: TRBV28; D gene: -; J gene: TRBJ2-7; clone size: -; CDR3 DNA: TGTGCCAGCACCTCTAATGACTACGAGCAGTACTTC; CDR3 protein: CASTSNDYEQYF
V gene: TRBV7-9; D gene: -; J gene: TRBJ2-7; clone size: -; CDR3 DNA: TGTGCCAGCAGCTTAGGGGCAGGGGACTACGAGCAGTACTTC; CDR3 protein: CASSLGAGDYEQYF
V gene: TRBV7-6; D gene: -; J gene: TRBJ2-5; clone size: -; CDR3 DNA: TGTGCCAGCAGCTTAGCGTTCAGGGTACAAGAGACCCAGTACTTC; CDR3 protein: CASSLAFRVQETQYF
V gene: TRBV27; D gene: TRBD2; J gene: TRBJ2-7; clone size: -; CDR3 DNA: TGTGCCAGCAGTCACGAACTAGCGGGCGTCTCCTACGAGCAGTACTTC; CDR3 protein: CASSHELAGVSYEQYF
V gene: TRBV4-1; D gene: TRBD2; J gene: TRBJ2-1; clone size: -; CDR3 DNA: TGCGCCAGCAGCCCGGGACTAGCGGCCTACAATGAGCAGTTCTTC; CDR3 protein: CASSPGLAAYNEQFF
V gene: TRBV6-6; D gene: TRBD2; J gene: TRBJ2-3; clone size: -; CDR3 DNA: TGTGCCAGCAGTTACCAGCGGGGGTCTCAGGATACGCAGTATTTT; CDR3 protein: CASSYQRGSQDTQYF
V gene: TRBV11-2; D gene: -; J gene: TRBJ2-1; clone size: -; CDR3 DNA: TGTGCCAGCAGCTTAGGCGCAGCACCCTACAATGAGCAGTTCTTC; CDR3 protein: CASSLGAAPYNEQFF
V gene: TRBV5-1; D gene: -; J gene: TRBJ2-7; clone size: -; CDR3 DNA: TGCGCCAGCAGCTTCGAGAAGGCGTACGAGCAGTACTTC; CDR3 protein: CASSFEKAYEQYF
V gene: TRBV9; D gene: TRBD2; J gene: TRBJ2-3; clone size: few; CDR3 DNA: TGTGCCAGCAGCGACAGGGGACTAGCGGGAGAGGGAGATACGCAGTATTTT; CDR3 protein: CASSDRGLAGEGDTQYF
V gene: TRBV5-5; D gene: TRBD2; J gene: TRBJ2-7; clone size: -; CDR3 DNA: TGTGCCAGCAGTAATTCCGGGACTAGCGAGCAGTACTTC; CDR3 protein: CASSNSGTSEQYF
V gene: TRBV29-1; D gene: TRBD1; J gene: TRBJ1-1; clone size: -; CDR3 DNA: TGCAGCGTAGTGGGACAGGGGCTGGTGGGCCTTATGAACACTGAAGCTTTCTTT; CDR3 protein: CSVVGQGLVGLMNTEAFF
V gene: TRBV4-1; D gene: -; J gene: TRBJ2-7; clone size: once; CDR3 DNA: TGCGCCAGCAGCCCTCAGGCAAATTCGGGTTACGAGCAGTACTTC; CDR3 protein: CASSPQANSGYEQYF
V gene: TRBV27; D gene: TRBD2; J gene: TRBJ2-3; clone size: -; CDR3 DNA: TGTGCCAGCAGTGATCTAGCGGCCCTCACAGATACGCAGTATTTT; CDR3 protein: CASSDLAALTDTQYF
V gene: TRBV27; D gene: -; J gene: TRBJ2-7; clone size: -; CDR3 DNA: TGTGCCAGCACCCTCCCTTTCTACGAGCAGTACTTC; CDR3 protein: CASTLPFYEQYF
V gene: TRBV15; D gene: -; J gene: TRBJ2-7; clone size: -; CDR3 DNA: TGTGCCACCAGCTCAAGACCTACCCCGAGCCACGAGCAGTACTTC; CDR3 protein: CATSSRPTPSHEQYF
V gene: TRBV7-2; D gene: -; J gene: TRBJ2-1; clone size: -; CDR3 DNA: TGTGCCAGCAGCGAGGCGGGTTCCTACAATGAGCAGTTCTTC; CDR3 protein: CASSEAGSYNEQFF
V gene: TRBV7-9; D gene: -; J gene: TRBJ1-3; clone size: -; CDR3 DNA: TGTGCCAGCAGCGACCGCAGGGAAGTTCTCGGAAACACCATATATTTT; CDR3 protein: CASSDRREVLGNTIYF
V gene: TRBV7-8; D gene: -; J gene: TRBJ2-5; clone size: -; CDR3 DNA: TGTGCCAGCAGCTTAGCGGGACTCTCCCAAGAGACCCAGTACTTC; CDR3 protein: CASSLAGLSQETQYF
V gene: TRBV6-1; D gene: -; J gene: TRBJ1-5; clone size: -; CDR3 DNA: TGTGCCAGCAGTGAAGCCCTCTCCGGGGGCGGCTATCGGGATAGCAATCAGCCCCAGCATTTT; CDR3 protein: CASSEALSGGGYRDSNQPQHF
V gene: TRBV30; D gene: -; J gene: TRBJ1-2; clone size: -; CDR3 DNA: TGTGCCTGGAATACGGACCGGGCCACTAACTATGGCTACACCTTC; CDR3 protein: CAWNTDRATNYGYTF
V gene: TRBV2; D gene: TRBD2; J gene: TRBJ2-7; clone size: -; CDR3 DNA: TGTGCCAGCAGGGTTAGCGGGAGCTACGAGCAGTACTTC; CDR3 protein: CASRVSGSYEQYF
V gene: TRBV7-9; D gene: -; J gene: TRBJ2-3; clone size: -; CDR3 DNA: TGTGCCAGCAGGGGACTGGTGGCGGGAATCTCTAGCACAGATACGCAGTATTTT; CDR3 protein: CASRGLVAGISSTDTQYF
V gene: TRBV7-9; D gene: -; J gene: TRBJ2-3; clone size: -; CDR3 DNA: TGTGCCAGCAGCTTAGTCTCTGAAAGCACAGATACGCAGTATTTT; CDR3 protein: CASSLVSESTDTQYF
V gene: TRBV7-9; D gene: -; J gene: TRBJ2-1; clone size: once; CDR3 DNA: TGTGCCAGCAGCTGGATGGGGATAGGGGAGCAGTTCTTC; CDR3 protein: CASSWMGIGEQFF
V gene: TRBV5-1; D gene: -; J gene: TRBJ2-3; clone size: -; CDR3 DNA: TGCGCCAGCAGCTTGGTTGGGGGCCCCACAGATACGCAGTATTTT; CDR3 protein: CASSLVGGPTDTQYF
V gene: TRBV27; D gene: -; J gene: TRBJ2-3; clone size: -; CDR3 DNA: TGTGCCAGCAGTCCACTGATCACGGTTCTAAGCACAGATACGCAGTATTTT; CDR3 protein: CASSPLITVLSTDTQYF
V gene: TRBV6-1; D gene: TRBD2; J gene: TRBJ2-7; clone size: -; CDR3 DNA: TGTGCCAGCAGTGATTTTAGCGGGAGGGTTGAGCAGTACTTC; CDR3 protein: CASSDFSGRVEQYF
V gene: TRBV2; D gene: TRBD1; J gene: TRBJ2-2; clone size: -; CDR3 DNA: TGTGCCTGTCGGACAGGGAACACCGGGGAGCTGTTTTTT; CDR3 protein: CACRTGNTGELFF
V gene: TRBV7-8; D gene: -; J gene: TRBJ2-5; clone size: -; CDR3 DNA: TGTGCCAGCAGCTTAGAGGCTGCCCAAGAGACCCAGTACTTC; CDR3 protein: CASSLEAAQETQYF
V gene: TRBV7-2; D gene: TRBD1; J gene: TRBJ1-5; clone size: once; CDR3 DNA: TGTGCCAGCAGCTTAGGGACAGGGTGGCTGCCCCAGCATTTT; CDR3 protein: CASSLGTGWLPQHF
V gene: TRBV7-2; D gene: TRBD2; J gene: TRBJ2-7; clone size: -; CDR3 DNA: TGTGCCAGCAGCTTAGGAGGACTAGCGAGCGCCTACGAGCAGTACTTC; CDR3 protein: CASSLGGLASAYEQYF